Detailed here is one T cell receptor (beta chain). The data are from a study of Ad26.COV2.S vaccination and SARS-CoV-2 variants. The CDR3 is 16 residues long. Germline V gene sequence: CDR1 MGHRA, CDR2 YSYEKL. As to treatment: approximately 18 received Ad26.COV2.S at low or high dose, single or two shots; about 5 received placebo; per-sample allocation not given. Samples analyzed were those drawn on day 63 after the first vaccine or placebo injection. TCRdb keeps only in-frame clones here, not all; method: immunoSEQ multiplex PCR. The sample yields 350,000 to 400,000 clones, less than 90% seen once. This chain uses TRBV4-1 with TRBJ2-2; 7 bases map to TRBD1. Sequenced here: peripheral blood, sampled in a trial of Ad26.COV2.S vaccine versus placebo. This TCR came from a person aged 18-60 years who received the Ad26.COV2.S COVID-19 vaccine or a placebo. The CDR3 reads CARTNPATGDAGELFF. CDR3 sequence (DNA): TGCGCGCGTACCAACCCAGCAACAGGGGATGCCGGGGAGCTGTTTTTT.